The T cell receptor beta chain described here comes from a study of shared clonotypes between healthy human individuals. For the study at large: A donor's plate count was three for CD4 naive and three for CD4 memory; CD8 naive had two and CD8 memory one.

Turning to this clone: What it recognizes is unknown. Other DNA sequences from this sample encode an identical CDR3 as well.

The germline V gene encodes CDR1 MNHNS and CDR2 SASEGT. The CDR3 has 11 amino acids. V lost 4 bases to trimming and J lost 6 bases, with 5 bases between them. Overall study results and limits: Among donors, clonotype sharing was expected to be affected by sequencing depth.

Assay runs were performed at deep level. Profiling relied on immunoSEQ multiplex PCR, and the TCRdb table lists in-frame clones only, not all of them. Among over a million clones, roughly 96% were seen once, and the ten largest hold roughly 1.2%. Researchers partitioned CD4+ cells into CD45RA+ naive and CD45RA-negative memory subsets. Sample: naive CD4+ T cells sorted from blood. The subset was: CD45RA+ positively selected. V gene TRBV6-1 combines with J gene TRBJ2-3; D gene uncertain. The source is a man younger than 45 in good health. CDR3 protein: CASSGRDTQYF. The CDR3 DNA reads as TGTGCCAGCAGTGGACGTGATACGCAGTATTTT.